The 8 T cell receptor beta chains below all came from one sample that was sequenced in a study of cytomegalovirus exposure and HLA in healthy donors (dated by TCRdb to 2016 to 2017). Library construction relied on the immunoSEQ multiplex PCR assay. For the multiplex PCR, a mixture combining 60 forward primers for TCR Vbeta segments and 13 reverse primers for TCR Jbeta segments was used. Held by TCRdb, this immuneACCESS table contains in-frame sequences only and omits some clones. Under half of the omission traces to an unresolved V gene where checked; the cause of the rest is unknown. For this sample there are some 200,000 clones; 70% to 80% appear just once. The ten largest clones add up to approximately 2.2% of the sample. The specimen was PBMCs. The receptor set was obtained from a woman in her 30s in good health and CMV-seropositive.

The J gene is TRBJ2-7, the V gene TRBV7-2, with TRBD2 matching over 7 bases. With V trimmed by 7 bases and J by 3 bases, 6 bases remained unmatched. The CDR3 has 13 amino acids. Germline V CDR1 and CDR2: SGHTA, FQGNSA. CDR3 amino acids: CASTVPGGYEQYF. The CDR3 DNA reads TGTGCCAGCACCGTACCGGGGGGCTACGAGCAGTACTTC.

The V gene is TRBV18, the J gene TRBJ1-1, with D unresolved. Germline loops: CDR1 KGHSH, CDR2 LQKENI. This CDR3 is built from 13 residues. Trimming cost V 3 bases and J 2 bases, with 7 bases left between them. CDR3: CASSPDINTEAFF. The CDR3 DNA reads TGTGCCAGCTCACCCGACATAAACACTGAAGCTTTCTTT.

This clone was detected a few times. This chain uses TRBV4-3 with TRBJ2-7; 9 bases match TRBD1. CDR3 length equals 15 residues. The trim removed 0 bases at V and 4 bases at J, leaving 4 bases unmatched. Germline V CDR1 and CDR2: LGHNA, YSLEER. CDR3 sequence reads: CASSQELDRGYEQYF. The CDR3 DNA follows: TGCGCCAGCAGCCAAGAATTGGACAGGGGTTACGAGCAGTACTTC.

This sequence joins TRBV30 and TRBJ2-2; TRBD1 matches 8 bases. This CDR3 is built from 17 residues. After removal of 5 bases from V and 4 bases from J, the junction contained 15 bases not matched to a gene. In germline, CDR1 is GTSNPN, CDR2 SVGIG (reference sequence). The CDR3: CAWGTYLWTGSTGELFF. The CDR3 DNA reads TGTGCCTGGGGAACTTACCTCTGGACAGGGAGCACCGGGGAGCTGTTTTTT.

The chain is built from TRBV6-5 and TRBJ1-1; 9 bases match TRBD1. CDR1 is MNHEY, CDR2 SVGAGI, per germline. The CDR3 spans 15 residues. V was pared by 7 bases and J by 1 base, with 7 bases of the junction left unmatched. The CDR3 region has the DNA TGTGCCAGCAACCGACAGGGGGGAGAGAACACTGAAGCTTTCTTT. It encodes CASNRQGGENTEAFF.

The chain recombines TRBV7-9 with TRBJ2-3; D may be TRBD2 (6 bases). Trimming left V 2 bases short and J 5 bases short, with 8 bases between. CDR1 SEHNR and CDR2 FQNEAQ come from the germline V gene (reference sequence). CDR3 length equals 13 residues. Here the CDR3 DNA reads TGTGCCAGCAGCTTACAGGAGGGAGATACGCAGTATTTT. Residues: CASSLQEGDTQYF.

Ten or more counts support this clone. V usage is TRBV5-6 and J usage is TRBJ2-7; TRBD1 might be the D (6 bases). This CDR3 region has 14 residues. Germline assignment: CDR1 SGHDT and CDR2 YYEEEE. V was shortened by 4 bases and J by 2 bases, with 13 bases between the two germline ends. As DNA, the CDR3 is TGTGCCAGCAGCCCAACAGGGAAAACCTACGAGCAGTACTTC. It is translated as CASSPTGKTYEQYF. Full variable domain (remainder filled in from reference TRBV5-6 and TRBJ2-7): DAGVTQSPTHLIKTRGQQVTLRCSPKSGHDTVSWYQQALGQGPQFIFQYYEEEERQRGNFPDRFSGHQFPNYSSELNVNALLLGDSALYLCASSPTGKTYEQYFGPGTRLTVT.

The chain carries TRBV30 and TRBJ1-1; no clear D. The CDR3 is made up of 10 amino acids. The V and J ends lost 2 bases and 8 bases respectively, with 6 bases between them. Germline values: CDR1 GTSNPN, CDR2 SVGIG (reference sequence). The CDR3 here is CAWSLEEAFF. The CDR3 nucleotides are TGTGCCTGGAGTTTAGAGGAAGCTTTCTTT.